This T cell receptor beta chain was retrieved from a study of PD-L1 blockade in urothelial cancer. Study context: Blood was analyzed 3 weeks (second dose) and 6 weeks after treatment start.

Time point reported: pretreatment peripheral blood. V lost 5 bases, J lost 5 bases, and 6 bases stayed unmatched. Germline-derived CDR1 and CDR2 are SGHAT and FQNNGV. The CDR3 runs to 15 residues. Synthetic TCR analog templates were spiked into each PCR. Libraries were prepared by immunoSEQ multiplex PCR; TCRdb keeps only in-frame clonotypes and omits some of them. The data show roughly 51,000 clones, approximately 79% seen once. A note on this clone: Its target is not known.

Broader study findings: At the 3-week point, tumor-associated blood clones expanded more in durable-benefit patients.

This receptor was identified in a man between 70 and 80 years old with urothelial cancer. The input for sequencing was PBMCs, taken around atezolizumab (anti-PD-L1) treatment. The rearrangement uses TRBV11-2 and TRBJ2-5; TRBD1 matches 12 bases. The CDR3 DNA sequence: TGTGCCAGCAGCCAGGGACAGGGGGCTTGGGAGACCCAGTACTTC. Its translation: CASSQGQGAWETQYF. Variable domain in full (rest from reference TRBV11-2 and TRBJ2-5): EAGVAQSPRYKIIEKRQSVAFWCNPISGHATLYWYQQILGQGPKLLIQFQNNGVVDDSQLPKDRFSAERLKGVDSTLKIQPAKLEDSAVYLCASSQGQGAWETQYFGPGTRLLVL.